The TCR beta chain under discussion was sequenced for a study of cytomegalovirus exposure and HLA in healthy donors (dated by TCRdb to about 2017). Regarding the study in general: According to an earlier analysis of a few hundred of the donors, about 179 million T cells yielded 90 million to 140 million unique TCR beta sequences and 250 to 350 Gb of sequence data. Every discovery cohort repertoire had been produced on one sequencing platform. Of the approximately 400 genotyped donors, approximately 83% fell in the genetic ancestry cluster associated with self-reported Caucasian donors. Typing coverage differed by locus: A, B, C, DRB1 and DQB1 were typed in about 620-640 donors, DQA1 in roughly 500, DPA1 in 606, and DPB1 in roughly 470. The aim of the study was to test whether cataloging public T cell receptors could identify signatures of past pathogen exposure. Roughly 5 DR-DQ haplotypes were handled as single units for association and clustering because linkage in the cohort was strong. Rather than drawing on any new phenotypic data, the later analysis identified candidate immune exposures from TCR beta sequences and the way those sequences occurred across donors. About 300 gigabases of sequencing data and tens of millions of unique TCR sequences were included in an early release covering roughly 600 HLA-typed donors. A later genetic analysis took genome-wide SNP genotypes for about 65% of the 666 donors and used that subset as a discovery cohort. The T cell repertoires of around 730 subjects were profiled by immunosequencing and related to cytomegalovirus serostatus. Donor age, sex, ethnicity and CMV serostatus were compiled together with the repertoire data. High-throughput TCR immunosequencing, statistical association of individual TCRs with disease status, and machine learning were combined to predict cytomegalovirus infection status. An earlier analysis of several hundred of the donors applied high-throughput TCR beta sequencing to assess whether each TCR beta V gene segment acted as functional or pseudogenic. On average, roughly 250,000 unique TCR beta nucleotide sequences were sequenced per donor among a few hundred genotyped donors of the cohort, with 15% to 20% of those sequences being non-productive. A later analysis re-examined previously published TCR beta repertoires from more than 600 donors and added high-resolution HLA genotyping to investigate patterns of TCR occurrence. Along with the roughly 700-subject first cohort, a separate validation cohort of 120 different subjects was used. HLA typing included class I and class II loci at four-digit resolution.

The table lists this clone with a count of one. No antigen is known for it. No base quality values were provided; no much bigger clone lies one nucleotide off. The cohort comprised more than 550 healthy bone marrow donors. At the time of sampling, every cohort member was nominally healthy, though immune exposures that went unrecorded were likely present. The donor was CMV seronegative and belonged to the group of around 350 seronegative cohort members. A peripheral blood sample was collected from each donor, and TCR beta sequencing was performed on peripheral blood mononuclear cells. Genomic DNA extraction from the blood cell samples was performed with the Qiagen DNeasy Blood Extraction Kit. What the work shows at the level of the full study, not this receptor alone: A further reported finding was that TCR beta sequences accurately predicted the HLA-A and HLA-B alleles for most subjects in the first cohort. For the cohort, immune exposure information was limited to CMV serostatus. In both the original and validation cohorts, the classifier was reported to diagnose cytomegalovirus status with high specificity and sensitivity. Because HLA typing was unavailable for some donors at each locus, only the typed subset was used in association tests. According to the authors, the approach could potentially be generalized to other disease states and immunological phenotypes. The sequencing pipeline was judged likely to have produced a cluster of highly shared sequence variants as a technical artifact. A later analysis associated around 16,000 TCR beta sequences with specific HLA alleles at a false discovery rate of 0.05. An earlier analysis of around 600 of the donors showed that most TCR beta V segments appeared in productive rearrangements either about 90% or about 30% of the time, which broadly matched IMGT annotations. In a later analysis, HLA-associated TCR beta chains showed more clonal expansion and lower generation probabilities than non-associated chains that were equally common. The cohort was sequenced for TCR beta chains only, and without alpha or paired-chain data the features that could be detected were limited. The study listed approximately 160 TCR beta chains as associated with cytomegalovirus. In vitro tests confirmed that a few of the cytomegalovirus-associated TCR beta chains recognize cytomegalovirus antigens. Sequencing depth was assumed to be roughly uniform across donors in the presence/absence analyses, though that assumption may not hold. Most TCR sequences were seen in very few donors, while some public TCRs were found in many individuals. In a later analysis, the rate of TCR association differed among HLA loci, with DRB1 alleles having the most associated TCRs and HLA-C alleles having the fewest. Some IMGT-functional V segments, including TRBV6-2 and TRBV6-3, could not be told apart with the 87-base-pair reads, so those segments were excluded. V-gene and J-gene trimming of TCR beta chains was associated with a missense DCLRE1C variant in a later genetic analysis, and the association was replicated in an independent cohort. Because counts were too low, roughly 18 rarely observed V segments, including chromosome 9 orphons, were left out of the earlier analysis of 587 of the donors. Linkage disequilibrium might explain the correlated functional status among segregating V segments, but an unknown experimental factor could not be excluded. Strong co-occurrence of HLA alleles, especially DR and DQ, made assigning TCR associations to individual alleles difficult. A later genetic analysis reported fewer N-insertions in productive TCRs among donors in an Asian-associated ancestry cluster than the roughly 620-donor mean. According to a later analysis, most CMV-associated TCR beta chains appeared to be HLA-restricted, and the HLA associations seemed to be driven largely by CMV exposure. In a later analysis, several top co-occurrence clusters were reported to appear linked to parvovirus B19, influenza, CMV and Epstein-Barr virus.

From cysteine to phenylalanine, the CDR3 is 14 amino acids long. The sequence is cut down to CDR3 DNA, 42 bases in frame from base 1. CDR1 and CDR2 were assigned from the germline V gene as LGHNA and YNFKEQ. Trimming at the junction amounts to 0 bases on V and 2 bases on J, and the germline ends lie 8 bases apart. Libraries were prepared through the immunoSEQ multiplex PCR assay. For the multiplex PCR, a mixture combining 60 forward primers for TCR Vbeta segments and 13 reverse primers for TCR Jbeta segments was used. Amplification of the CDR3 region of rearranged TCR beta genes was performed with a multiplex PCR assay on genomic DNA. The Illumina HiSeq System was used to sequence the amplified TCR beta libraries as 87-base-pair reads. For the original study's pipeline: A later analysis tallied 70 million to 100 million unique TCR beta chains across the 610 or so repertoires, and approximately 9.9 million of those chains were shared by two or more donors. Raw reads were error-corrected and collapsed into unique sequences with a nearest-neighbor algorithm that merged closely related sequences to remove PCR and sequencing errors. V, D and J gene segments were assigned by aligning CDR3 sequences to IMGT reference sequences. For a sequence to be retained, at least a six-nucleotide match to both a V gene segment and a J gene segment was required. A rearrangement was called productive if the CDR3 had no stop codons and remained in frame with V and J, and every other rearrangement was called non-productive. CDR3 was defined according to IMGT convention as the region running from the second conserved V-encoded cysteine to the conserved J-encoded phenylalanine. In an earlier analysis of around 640 of the donors, sequences lacking an unambiguous match to a single V gene segment were excluded. In an earlier analysis of around 590 of the donors, a V segment was called functional when productive rearrangements were above 56.7%, and segregating when the standard deviation between donors exceeded 5%. A statistical classification framework was built for diagnosing cytomegalovirus status from the catalog of TCR beta chain sequences. In a later analysis, TCR nucleotide sequences were compared against IMGT/GENE-DB human TR gene sequences so that V and J genes could be assigned. Using the TCRdist pipeline, a later analysis assigned CDR3 sequences along with most-parsimonious VDJ recombination scenarios. In a later analysis, each TCR beta chain was defined by its CDR3 amino acid sequence together with its V-gene family, and reads lacking a unique V-gene family were excluded. In a later analysis, around 650 highly shared, low-generation-probability nucleotide sequences were removed to address suspected cross-contamination and a sequencing artifact. A later analysis calculated a clonal expansion index for each public chain from normalized within-repertoire ranks of inferred template counts. A later analysis computed generation probabilities with a VDJ recombination model fitted to out-of-frame rearrangements, and checked the results against IGoR. Hypergeometric tests were used in a later analysis to score TCR-TCR, TCR-HLA and TCR-CMV co-occurrence, with a repertoire-size bias correction applied to the TCR pairs. False discovery rates were estimated in a later analysis by permuting HLA or CMV assignments 20 times. In a later analysis, co-occurring TCRs were grouped with DBSCAN, and TCRdist sequence similarity was added when clustering was performed within HLA-allele-positive subsets. For co-occurrence clustering, repertoires with fewer than 30,000 or more than 120,000 public chains were excluded, along with several repertoires with anomalous nucleotide sharing. The source is immuneACCESS, and TCRdb retained only in-frame sequences with V and J called. Part of the clones is not carried over; for the studies checked, unresolved V genes explain less than half of this, and the remainder is unexplained. For V, J and clone size, that table is used; D and trimming come from the DNA. The sample table shows over 150,000 clones, and over 70% are seen once. The ten largest clones capture around 2.3% of the sample.

The sample comprised PBMCs. The chain uses TRBV4-2 and TRBJ2-7; TRBD2 is possibly the D segment (6 matching bases). The sequence was obtained from a man aged 30-40 years in good health and CMV-seronegative. For the CDR3, the sequence is CASSQEGLTYEQYF. The DNA sequence is given as TGTGCCAGCAGCCAAGAGGGACTCACCTACGAGCAGTACTTC.